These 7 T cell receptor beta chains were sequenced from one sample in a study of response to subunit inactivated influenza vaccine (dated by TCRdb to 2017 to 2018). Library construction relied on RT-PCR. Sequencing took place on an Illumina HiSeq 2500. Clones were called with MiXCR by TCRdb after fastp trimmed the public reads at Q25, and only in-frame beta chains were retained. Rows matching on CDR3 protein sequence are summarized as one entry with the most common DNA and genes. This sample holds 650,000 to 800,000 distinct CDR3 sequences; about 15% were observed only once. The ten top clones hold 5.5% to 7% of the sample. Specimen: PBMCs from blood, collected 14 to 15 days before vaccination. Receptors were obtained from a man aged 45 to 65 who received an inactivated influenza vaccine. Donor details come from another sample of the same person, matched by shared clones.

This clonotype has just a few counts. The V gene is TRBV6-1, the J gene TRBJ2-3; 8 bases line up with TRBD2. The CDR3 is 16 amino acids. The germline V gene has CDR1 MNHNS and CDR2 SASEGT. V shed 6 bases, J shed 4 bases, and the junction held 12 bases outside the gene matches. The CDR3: CASRAALGLAADTQYF. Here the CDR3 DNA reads TGTGCCAGCAGGGCCGCACTCGGACTAGCCGCAGATACGCAGTATTTT.

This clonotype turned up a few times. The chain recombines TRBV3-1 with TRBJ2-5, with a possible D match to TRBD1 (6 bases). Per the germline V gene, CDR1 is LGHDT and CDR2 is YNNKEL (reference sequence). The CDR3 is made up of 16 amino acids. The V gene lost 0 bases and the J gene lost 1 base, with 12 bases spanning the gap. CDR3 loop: CASSQDLRTAQETQYF. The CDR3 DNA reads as TGTGCCAGCAGCCAAGATCTCCGGACAGCCCAAGAGACCCAGTACTTC.

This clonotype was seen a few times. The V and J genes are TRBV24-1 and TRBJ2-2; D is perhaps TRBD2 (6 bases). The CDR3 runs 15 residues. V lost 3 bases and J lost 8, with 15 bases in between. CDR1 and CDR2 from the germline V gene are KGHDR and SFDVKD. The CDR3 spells CATSDVGIGGGELFF. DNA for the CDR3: TGTGCCACCAGTGATGTGGGCATCGGGGGAGGGGAGCTGTTTTTT.

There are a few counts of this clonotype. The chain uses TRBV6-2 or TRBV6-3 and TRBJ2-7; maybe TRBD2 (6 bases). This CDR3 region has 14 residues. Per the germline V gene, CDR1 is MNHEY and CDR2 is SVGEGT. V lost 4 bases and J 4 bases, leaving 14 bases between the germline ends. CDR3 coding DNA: TGTGCCAGCAGTTGGGAGGTTGGAGCTTACGAGCAGTACTTC. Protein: CASSWEVGAYEQYF.

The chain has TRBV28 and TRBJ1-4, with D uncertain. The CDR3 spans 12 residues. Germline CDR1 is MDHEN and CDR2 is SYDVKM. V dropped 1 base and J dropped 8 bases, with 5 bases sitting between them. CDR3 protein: CASSLFKEKLFF. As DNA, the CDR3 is TGTGCCAGCAGTTTATTTAAGGAAAAACTGTTTTTT.

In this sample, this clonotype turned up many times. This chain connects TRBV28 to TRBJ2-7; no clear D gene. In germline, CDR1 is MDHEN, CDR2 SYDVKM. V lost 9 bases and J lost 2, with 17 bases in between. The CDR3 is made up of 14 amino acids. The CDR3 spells CASNTLGWTYEQYF. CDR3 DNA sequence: TGTGCCAGTAATACCCTCGGATGGACCTACGAGCAGTACTTC. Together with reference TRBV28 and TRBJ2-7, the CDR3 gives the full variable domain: DVKVTQSSRYLVKRTGEKVFLECVQDMDHENMFWYRQDPGLGLRLIYFSYDVKMKEKGDIPEGYSVSREKKERFSLILESASTNQTSMYLCASNTLGWTYEQYFGPGTRLTVT.

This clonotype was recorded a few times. CDR3 sequence: CASSSTPTYGIKNIQYF. The CDR3 coding sequence is TGTGCCAGCAGTTCCACACCCACATACGGGATCAAAAACATTCAGTACTTC. This sequence joins TRBV28 and TRBJ2-4, with D tentatively TRBD2 (5 bases). The CDR3 totals 17 residues. V was cut by 4 bases and J by 3 bases, with 19 bases left in between. Germline lookup yields CDR1 MDHEN and CDR2 SYDVKM.